This T cell receptor beta chain was found in a study of blood T cell repertoires in COVID-19. Generated by immunoSEQ multiplex PCR, the TCRdb table keeps only in-frame clones and is missing some. The sample has 200,000 to 300,000 clones; roughly 80% are singletons. This receptor was identified in a man in his 60s with acute or convalescent COVID-19. The sample taken for sequencing was peripheral blood.

DNA for the CDR3: TGCGCCAGCAGCTTGGGGGCGATGAACACTGAAGCTTTCTTT. This gives the protein CASSLGAMNTEAFF. J is TRBJ1-1 and V is TRBV5-1, with D hard to call. V was shortened by 0 bases and J by 0 bases, with 6 bases between the two germline ends. CDR1 and CDR2 from the germline V gene are SGHRS and YFSETQ. CDR3 length: 14 amino acids.